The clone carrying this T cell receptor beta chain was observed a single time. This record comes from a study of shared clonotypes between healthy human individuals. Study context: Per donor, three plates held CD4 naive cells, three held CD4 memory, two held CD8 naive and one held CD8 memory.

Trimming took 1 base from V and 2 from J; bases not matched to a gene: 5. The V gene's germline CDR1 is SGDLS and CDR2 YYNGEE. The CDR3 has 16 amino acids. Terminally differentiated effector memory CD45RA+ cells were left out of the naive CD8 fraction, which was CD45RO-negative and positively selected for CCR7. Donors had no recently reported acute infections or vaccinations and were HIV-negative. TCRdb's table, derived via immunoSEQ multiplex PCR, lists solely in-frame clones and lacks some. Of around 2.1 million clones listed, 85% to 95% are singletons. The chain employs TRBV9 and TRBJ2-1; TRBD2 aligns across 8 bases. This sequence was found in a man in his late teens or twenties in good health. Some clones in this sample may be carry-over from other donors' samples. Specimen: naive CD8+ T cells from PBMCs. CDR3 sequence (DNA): TGTGCCAGCAGCGTATCCACGGGAGGGGCCTACAATGAGCAGTTCTTC. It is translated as CASSVSTGGAYNEQFF.